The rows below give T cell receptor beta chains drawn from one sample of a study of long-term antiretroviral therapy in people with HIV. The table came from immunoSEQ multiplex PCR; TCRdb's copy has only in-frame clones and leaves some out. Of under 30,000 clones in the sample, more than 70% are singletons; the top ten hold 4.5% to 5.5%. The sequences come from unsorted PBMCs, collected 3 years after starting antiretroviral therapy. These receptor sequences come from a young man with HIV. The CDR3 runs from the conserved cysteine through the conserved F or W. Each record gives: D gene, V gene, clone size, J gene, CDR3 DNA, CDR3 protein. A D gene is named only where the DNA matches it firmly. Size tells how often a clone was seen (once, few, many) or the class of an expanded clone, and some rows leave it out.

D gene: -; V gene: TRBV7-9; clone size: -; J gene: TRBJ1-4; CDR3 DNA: TGTGCCAGCAGTCCACTGGGGCACCGTAATGAAAAACTGTTTTTT; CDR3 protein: CASSPLGHRNEKLFF
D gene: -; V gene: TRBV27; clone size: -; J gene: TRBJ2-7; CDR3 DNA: TGTGCCAGCACCCCATGGGGGGCTGGGGACGAGCAGTACTTC; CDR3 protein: CASTPWGAGDEQYF
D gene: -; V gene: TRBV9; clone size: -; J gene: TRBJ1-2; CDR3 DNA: TGTGCCAGCAGCTCAGCAAGGAGACCTAGTGACTATGGCTACACCTTC; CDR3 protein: CASSSARRPSDYGYTF
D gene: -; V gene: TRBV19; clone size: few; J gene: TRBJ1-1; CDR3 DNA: TGTGCCAGTCGGAGCGGGCCAATGAACACTGAAGCTTTCTTT; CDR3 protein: CASRSGPMNTEAFF
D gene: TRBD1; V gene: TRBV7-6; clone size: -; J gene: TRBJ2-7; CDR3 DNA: TGTGCCAGCAGCCCTAAAGCCGGGACAGGAACCTACGAGCAGTACTTC; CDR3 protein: CASSPKAGTGTYEQYF
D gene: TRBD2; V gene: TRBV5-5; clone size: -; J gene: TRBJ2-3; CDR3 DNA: TGTGCCAGCAGCTTGGGGACTAGCGGGGTCACAGATACGCAGTATTTT; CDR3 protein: CASSLGTSGVTDTQYF
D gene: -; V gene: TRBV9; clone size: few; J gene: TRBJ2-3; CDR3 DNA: TGTGCCAGCAGCGTAGCGTATAGGGGGGATACGCAGTATTTT; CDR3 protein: CASSVAYRGDTQYF
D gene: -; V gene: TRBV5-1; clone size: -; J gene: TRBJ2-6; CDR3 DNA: TGCGCCAGCGGGACCGAACCTGGGGCCAACGTCCTGACTTTC; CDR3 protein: CASGTEPGANVLTF
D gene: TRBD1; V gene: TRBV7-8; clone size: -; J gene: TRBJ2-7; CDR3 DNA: TGTGCCAGCAGCTCCCCGGACAGGGAAAATACCTACGAGCAGTACTTC; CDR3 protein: CASSSPDRENTYEQYF
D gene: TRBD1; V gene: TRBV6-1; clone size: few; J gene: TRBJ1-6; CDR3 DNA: TGTGCCAGCAGGGGGACAGGGAATTCACCCCTCCACTTT; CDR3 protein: CASRGTGNSPLHF
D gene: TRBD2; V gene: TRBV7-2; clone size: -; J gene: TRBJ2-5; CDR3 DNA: TGTGCCAGCAGCTCCTCCGGGACTAGCGGGTTAATCTCCCTAGAGACCCAGTACTTC; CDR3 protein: CASSSSGTSGLISLETQYF
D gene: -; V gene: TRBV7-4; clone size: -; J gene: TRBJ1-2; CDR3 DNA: TGTGCCAGCAGCTTAAACCACTGTCCGGAGTTTAACTATGGCTACACCTTC; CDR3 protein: CASSLNHCPEFNYGYTF
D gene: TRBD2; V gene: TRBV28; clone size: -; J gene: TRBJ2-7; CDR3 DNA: TGTGCCAGCGCCCTAGCGGGGGGTTTTTCCTACGAGCAGTACTTC; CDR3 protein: CASALAGGFSYEQYF
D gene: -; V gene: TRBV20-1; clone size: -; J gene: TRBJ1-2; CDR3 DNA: TGCAGTGCTATAGGGGATGGCTACACCTTC; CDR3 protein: CSAIGDGYTF
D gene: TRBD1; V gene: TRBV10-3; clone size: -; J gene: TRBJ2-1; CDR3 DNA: TGTGCCATCGGACCGGACAGGCTTGAGCAGTTCTTC; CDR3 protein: CAIGPDRLEQFF
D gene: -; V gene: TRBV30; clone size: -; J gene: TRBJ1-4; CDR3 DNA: TGTGCCTGGACTATTGACAGGATGAATGAAAAACTGTTTTTT; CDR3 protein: CAWTIDRMNEKLFF
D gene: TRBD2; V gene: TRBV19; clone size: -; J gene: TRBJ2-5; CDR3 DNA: TGTGCCAGTAGCGATACCGGGACTAGCAGAGGGACCCAGTACTTC; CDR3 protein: CASSDTGTSRGTQYF
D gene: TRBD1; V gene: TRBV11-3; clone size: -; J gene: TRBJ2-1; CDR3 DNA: TGTGCCAGCAGCACGGGACAGGCCCCCTACAATGAGCAGTTCTTC; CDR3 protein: CASSTGQAPYNEQFF
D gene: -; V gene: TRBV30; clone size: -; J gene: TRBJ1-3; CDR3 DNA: TGTGCCTGGAGTCCCGAGGGCTCTGGAAACACCATATATTTT; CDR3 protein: CAWSPEGSGNTIYF
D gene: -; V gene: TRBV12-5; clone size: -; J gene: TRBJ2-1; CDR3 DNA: TGTGCTAGTGGTTTGGCAGAGCCCGGGACTCCCCCCTACAATGAGCAGTTCTTC; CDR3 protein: CASGLAEPGTPPYNEQFF